This T cell receptor beta chain was captured by sequencing in a study of T cell responses to AZD1222 COVID-19 vaccine. Broader study findings: Sampled repertoires all dated from after the peak T cell response. The breadth and depth of Spike-specific TCRs increased once two AZD1222 doses had been given. Females outnumbered males among donors, who were mostly white British; clonal diversity was possibly underestimated.

TCRdb's table, derived via immunoSEQ multiplex PCR, lists solely in-frame clones and lacks some. The table shows 150,000 or so clones, with 90% to 95% occurring only once. Notes on this clone: The antigen remains unidentified.

Germline CDR1 reads SGHTA; CDR2 reads FQGNSA. This CDR3 spans 15 amino acids. Trimming cost V 4 bases and J 4 bases; bases outside gene matches: 9. This TCR derives from an adult in good health. The V gene is TRBV7-2, the J gene TRBJ2-5; 7 nucleotides line up with TRBD2. This sample comprised peripheral blood, obtained on day 0 of AZD1222 vaccination. CDR3 in amino acids: CASSSFREGPETQYF. Written as DNA, the CDR3 is TGTGCCAGCAGCTCATTTAGGGAGGGCCCAGAGACCCAGTACTTC.